The source of this TCR beta chain is a study of blood T cells in healthy people across ages. Study outcomes and limitations: Higher naive T cell percentage went strongly together with higher TCR beta diversity. The fall in TCR beta diversity per million T cells was roughly linear with age.

Germline assignment: CDR1 MNHEY and CDR2 SVGEGT. The ends were cut back, 4 bases at V and 1 base at J, with 20 bases in the middle. This CDR3 has 18 amino acids. The authors drew 8 to 10 milliliters of peripheral blood from each donor. About this clonotype itself: As yet, its antigen is unknown.

Primers used in a second PCR of roughly 7 to 12 cycles were a sample-barcoded 5' primer and a J-beta primer mix. Every sample returned 2.5 million or more CDR3-containing paired-end reads. Via MiXCR, TCRdb re-called the 5' RACE reads, giving one row per CDR3 protein. The top ten clones hold less than 20% of a sample with about 590,000 distinct CDR3 sequences, around 31% of them seen once. The chain is built from TRBV6-2 or TRBV6-3 and TRBJ1-5; a possible D gene is TRBD1 (5 bases). The clonotype was recovered from an elderly woman in good health. The material sequenced was blood. The CDR3 loop is CASSSTEFLRDSNQPQHF. CDR3 nucleotides: TGTGCCAGCAGTTCCACGGAGTTTTTGCGGGACAGCAATCAGCCCCAGCATTTT.